The 6 T cell receptor beta chains listed next were all sequenced from one sample in a study of T-cell reconstitution after alpha-beta-depleted transplantation in children. This sample's TCRbeta library carried unique molecular identifier barcodes. In TCRdb, the PCR reads were re-called with MiXCR into one record per CDR3 protein. The table records fewer than 95,000 distinct CDR3 sequences, 12% of them present only once. The sample in question was PBMCs from the stem cell graft donor, obtained from the stem cell graft. These receptors originate from a human donor who donated a stem cell graft to a child with inherited bone marrow failure.

This clonotype was observed many times. The V and J genes are TRBV20-1 and TRBJ2-1; D uncertain. Germline V lookup: CDR1 DFQATT, CDR2 SNEGSKA (reference sequence). The CDR3 is made up of 11 amino acids. The CDR3 DNA is TGCAGCAGCCTATGGTACAATGAGCAGTTCTTC. Protein: CSSLWYNEQFF.

There are many counts of this clonotype. The gene calls are TRBV11-2 and TRBJ2-1; D is undetermined. This CDR3 is built from 14 residues. With 0 bases removed from V and 6 bases from J, the gap between germline ends came to 9 bases. CDR1 and CDR2 (germline): SGHAT, FQNNGV. The CDR3: CASSLEVAANEQFF. CDR3 nucleotides: TGTGCCAGCAGCTTAGAAGTAGCTGCCAATGAGCAGTTCTTC.

This clonotype was observed many times. V usage is TRBV18 and J usage is TRBJ1-2; the D gene is possibly TRBD1 (5 bases). Germline CDR1 KGHSH, CDR2 LQKENI. Trimming removed 0 bases at V and 3 bases at J, with 11 bases between. The CDR3 is made up of 15 amino acids. The CDR3 reads CASSPPGGYDYGYTF. The CDR3 bases are TGTGCCAGCTCACCACCGGGGGGTTATGACTATGGCTACACCTTC.

At least ten counts were recorded for this clonotype. Its ends do not fully match the called genes, so a read error is possible. V and J are TRBV12-3 or TRBV12-4 and TRBJ2-7, with TRBD2 as a possible D gene (5 bases). The CDR3 extends over 14 amino acids. The CDR3 sequence: CASSLARGTYEQYF. CDR3 coding DNA: TGTGCCAGCAGTCTAGCCCGGGGTACCTACGAGCAGTACTTC.

The chain combines TRBV7-3 with TRBJ1-6; TRBD1 is a possible D gene (6 bases). Between the trimmed V and J ends, which lost 1 base and 7 bases, there was a span of 11 bases. There are 15 residues in the CDR3. Germline CDR1 is SGHTA and CDR2 is FQGTGA. CDR3: CASSLMGTQNSPLHF. DNA for the CDR3: TGTGCCAGCAGCTTAATGGGGACACAAAATTCACCCCTCCACTTT. Complete variable domain (other parts from reference TRBV7-3 and TRBJ1-6): GAGVSQTPSNKVTEKGKYVELRCDPISGHTALYWYRQSLGQGPEFLIYFQGTGAADDSGLPNDRFFAVRPEGSVSTLKIQRTERGDSAVYLCASSLMGTQNSPLHFGNGTRLTVT.

J is TRBJ2-3 and V is TRBV5-1; TRBD2 agrees at 9 bases. Germline V lookup: CDR1 SGHRS, CDR2 YFSETQ. Trimming cost V 3 bases and J 0 bases; bases outside gene matches: 5. The CDR3 totals 16 residues. In DNA form, the CDR3 reads TGCGCCAGCAGCTCCACTCTAGCGGGAAGCACAGATACGCAGTATTTT. Protein: CASSSTLAGSTDTQYF. Full variable domain (missing parts from reference TRBV5-1 and TRBJ2-3): KAGVTQTPRYLIKTRGQQVTLSCSPISGHRSVSWYQQTPGQGLQFLFEYFSETQRNKGNFPGRFSGRQFSNSRSEMNVSTLELGDSALYLCASSSTLAGSTDTQYFGPGTRLTVL.